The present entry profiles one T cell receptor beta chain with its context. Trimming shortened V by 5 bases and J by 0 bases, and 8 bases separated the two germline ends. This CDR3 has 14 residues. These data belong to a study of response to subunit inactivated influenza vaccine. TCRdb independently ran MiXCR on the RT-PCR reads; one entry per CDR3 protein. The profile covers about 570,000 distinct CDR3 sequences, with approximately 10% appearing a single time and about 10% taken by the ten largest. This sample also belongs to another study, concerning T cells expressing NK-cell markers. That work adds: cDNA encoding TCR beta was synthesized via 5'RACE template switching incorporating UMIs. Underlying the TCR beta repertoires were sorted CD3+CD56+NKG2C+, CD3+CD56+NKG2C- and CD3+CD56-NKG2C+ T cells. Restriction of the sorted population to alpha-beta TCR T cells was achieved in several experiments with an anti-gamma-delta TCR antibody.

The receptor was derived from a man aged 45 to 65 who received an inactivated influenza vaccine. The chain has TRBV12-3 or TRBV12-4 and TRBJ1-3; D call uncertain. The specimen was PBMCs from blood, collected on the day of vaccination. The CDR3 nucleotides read TGTGCCAGCAGTGTGGTAGACTCTGGAAACACCATATATTTT. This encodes CASSVVDSGNTIYF.